Below, 10 T cell receptor beta chains from the same sample are listed, as sequenced in a study of control samples from healthy donors and cancer patients. Generated by immunoSEQ multiplex PCR, the TCRdb table keeps only in-frame clones and is missing some. The sample has about 34,000 clones; around 83% are singletons. The sample was PBMCs. These receptors came from a woman between 40 and 55 years old with lung cancer.

This clone was counted a few times. This chain joins TRBV6-2 or TRBV6-3 and TRBJ1-5; D not resolved. Germline V gene data show CDR1 as MNHEY and CDR2 as SVGEGT. CDR3 length: 13 amino acids. V was trimmed by 2 bases and J by 3 bases, leaving 5 bases between them. The CDR3 sequence: CASSYPNNQPQHF. The CDR3 nucleotides read TGTGCCAGCAGTTACCCCAACAATCAGCCCCAGCATTTT.

The gene calls are TRBV5-6 and TRBJ2-7; perhaps D is TRBD1 or TRBD2 (5 bases each). Germline V gives CDR1 SGHDT, CDR2 YYEEEE. V shed 2 bases and J shed 7 bases, with 16 bases lying between them. The CDR3 length is 14 residues. The CDR3 DNA is TGTGCCAGCAGCTTTCGAGGGCGTGAGGGGGAGCAGTACTTC. Protein product: CASSFRGREGEQYF.

The chain carries TRBV3-1 (or the pseudogene TRBV3-2) and TRBJ1-1, with D maybe TRBD1 (6 bases). V was shortened by 7 bases and J by 5 bases, with 17 bases between the two germline ends. Germline CDR1 and CDR2: LGHDT and YNNKEL (reference sequence). This CDR3 has 14 amino acids. In DNA form, the CDR3 reads TGTGCCAGCACCGCGGGAGGGGGATGGACTGAAGCTTTCTTT. Protein sequence: CASTAGGGWTEAFF.

This sequence joins TRBV5-1 and TRBJ1-2; D uncertain. Per germline, CDR1 SGHRS and CDR2 YFSETQ. Trimming removed 0 bases from V and 4 bases from J, with 10 bases in between. This CDR3 has 14 residues. In nucleotides, the CDR3 is TGCGCCAGCAGCTTGGATCTGGTGACCTATGGCTACACCTTC. Protein: CASSLDLVTYGYTF.

The CDR3 coding sequence is TGTGCCAGCAGCTTAGAGACTAGCGGGGTCTACGAGCAGTACTTC. This sequence encodes CASSLETSGVYEQYF. The V gene is TRBV11-2, the J gene TRBJ2-7; TRBD2 matches at 11 bases. The germline V gene has CDR1 SGHAT and CDR2 FQNNGV. The CDR3 totals 15 residues. Trimming cost V 0 bases and J 3 bases; bases outside gene matches: 1. Full variable domain (rest looked up from reference TRBV11-2 and TRBJ2-7): EAGVAQSPRYKIIEKRQSVAFWCNPISGHATLYWYQQILGQGPKLLIQFQNNGVVDDSQLPKDRFSAERLKGVDSTLKIQPAKLEDSAVYLCASSLETSGVYEQYFGPGTRLTVT.

The CDR3 spells CASSLLGYNQPQHF. The CDR3 region has the DNA TGTGCCAGCAGCTTGCTAGGGTACAATCAGCCCCAGCATTTT. The gene calls are TRBV5-5 and TRBJ1-5; D is undetermined. Germline-derived CDR1 and CDR2 are SGHKS and YYEKEE (reference sequence). V was clipped by 1 base and J by 3 bases, with 8 bases between them. The CDR3 is 14 amino acids.

CDR3 DNA: TGCGCCAGCAGCTCTCTAGCCGGGGGCGGCAATCAGCCCCAGCATTTT. Amino acid sequence: CASSSLAGGGNQPQHF. V usage is TRBV4-1 and J usage is TRBJ1-5; the D gene is possibly TRBD1 (6 bases). The V gene lost 5 bases and the J gene lost 2 bases, with 16 bases spanning the gap. Germline CDR1 reads MGHRA; CDR2 reads YSYEKL. The CDR3 contains 16 residues.

The gene calls are TRBV7-9 and TRBJ1-3; D gene unclear. V lost 0 bases and J 6 bases, leaving 3 bases between the germline ends. CDR1 is SEHNR, CDR2 FQNEAQ, per germline (reference sequence). The length of the CDR3 is 12 residues. CDR3 nucleotide sequence: TGTGCCAGCAGCTTAGCTGAAAACACCATATATTTT. This translates into CASSLAENTIYF. The whole variable domain, remainder taken from reference TRBV7-9 and TRBJ1-3, is DTGVSQNPRHKITKRGQNVTFRCDPISEHNRLYWYRQTLGQGPEFLTYFQNEAQLEKSRLLSDRFSAERPKGSFSTLEIQRTEQGDSAMYLCASSLAENTIYFGEGSWLTVV.

This chain joins TRBV2 and TRBJ1-2; D ambiguous. V lost 4 bases, J lost 0 bases, and 6 bases lay in between. The CDR3 contains 13 residues. Per the germline V gene, CDR1 is SNHLY and CDR2 is FYNNEI. The chain's CDR3 is CASSATANYGYTF. CDR3 DNA: TGTGCCAGCAGTGCGACGGCTAACTATGGCTACACCTTC.

The J gene is TRBJ1-1, the V gene TRBV7-6; unclear D gene. Looked up from germline, CDR1 is SGHVS and CDR2 is FNYEAQ. The CDR3 runs to 13 residues. V dropped 2 bases and J dropped 1 base, with 5 bases sitting between them. The CDR3, as DNA: TGTGCCAGCAGCTTACTCCGGAACACTGAAGCTTTCTTT. Residues: CASSLLRNTEAFF.